A selection of T cell receptor beta chains follows, all from one sample in a study of metastatic and nonmetastatic thyroid tumors. MiXCR reprocessed the PCR reads for TCRdb. This table has tens of thousands of clones, approximately 16% appearing once. Specimen: tumor tissue. The origin of the receptors is a female donor with papillary thyroid cancer or a benign thyroid nodule (not recorded which). Some clones in this sample may be carry-over from other donors' samples. Both conserved end residues are part of each CDR3. D genes are given only for firm matches. A clone size is listed for some rows: how often the clone was seen (once, few, many), or a class if it is expanded.

d_call j_call clone_size v_call cdr3_nt cdr3_aa
- TRBJ2-1 many TRBV9 TGTGCCAGCAGCGTAATCGGGGCGAGCTCCTACAATGAGCAGTTCTTC CASSVIGASSYNEQFF
- TRBJ1-3 many TRBV5-5 TGTGCCAGCAGCCGGGACCGGAGCTCTGGAAACACCATATATTTT CASSRDRSSGNTIYF
TRBD2 TRBJ2-1 many TRBV6-1 TGTGCCAGCAGCCCCCGAATAGCGGGAACAAATGAGCAGTTCTTC CASSPRIAGTNEQFF
TRBD2 TRBJ2-1 many TRBV27 TGTGCCAGCAGTTTATCTCGACTAGCGGGAGGAGGTAGCGGCCTCAATGAGCAGTTCTTC CASSLSRLAGGGSGLNEQFF
- TRBJ1-5 many TRBV28 TGTGCCAGCAAGGGCGGAGATCAGCCCCAGCATTTT CASKGGDQPQHF
- TRBJ1-5 many TRBV30 TGTGCCTGGAGTGTTTCCCGCGATCAGCCCCAGCATTTT CAWSVSRDQPQHF
TRBD2 TRBJ2-7 few TRBV6-1 TGTGCCAGCAGCTCAGCTGTAGCGGGAGACCCCTACGAGCAGTACTTC CASSSAVAGDPYEQYF
- TRBJ2-1 many TRBV7-9 TGTGCCAGCAGCTCTATGGGGGGCGGGAATAATGAGCAGTTCTTC CASSSMGGGNNEQFF
TRBD2 TRBJ2-3 many TRBV4-2 TGTGCCAGCAGCGCACCGGGACTAGCGGGAACTAGCACAGATACGCAGTATTTT CASSAPGLAGTSTDTQYF
- TRBJ1-3 - TRBV6-6 TGTGCCAGCAGTTATATCGGGGGCTCTGGAAACACCATATATTTT CASSYIGGSGNTIYF
- TRBJ2-2 - TRBV7-6 TGTGCCAGCAGCTTAGAATCAGTTGACGGGGAGCTGTTTTTT CASSLESVDGELFF
TRBD1 TRBJ1-2 many TRBV20-1 TGCAGTGCTGCCCAGGGGTCGGGACAGGGACTCTATGGCTACACCTTC CSAAQGSGQGLYGYTF
TRBD2 TRBJ2-7 - TRBV28 TGTGCCAGCACCACTTCGGGGGGCGAGCAGTACTTC CASTTSGGEQYF
- TRBJ1-5 many TRBV20-1 TGCAGTGCAGGCAATCAGCCCCAGCATTTT CSAGNQPQHF
- TRBJ1-4 many TRBV28 TGTGCCAGCAGTCCAGACTCTCTGGCAACTAATGAAAAACTGTTTTTT CASSPDSLATNEKLFF
- TRBJ2-7 few TRBV27 TGTGCCAGCAGTTTTAGGGGCGGCTCCTACGAGCAGTACTTC CASSFRGGSYEQYF
- TRBJ2-7 medium-sized TRBV7-2 TGTGCCAGCAGCTTATACGGAAACTACGAGCAGTACTTC CASSLYGNYEQYF
- TRBJ1-1 many TRBV30 TGTGCCTGGAGTAAGGGTTTGATCACTGAAGCTTTCTTT CAWSKGLITEAFF
TRBD1 TRBJ1-1 few TRBV6-5 TGTGCCAGCAGTTACACCCGGGACAGGGGGCTCGCTGAAGCTTTCTTT CASSYTRDRGLAEAFF
- TRBJ2-1 - TRBV6-2/TRBV6-3 TGTGTCAGCAGGCTAGCTGGAGGGCCGTCCTACAATGAGCAGTTCTTC CVSRLAGGPSYNEQFF
- TRBJ1-3 many TRBV19 TGTGCCAGTAGCTGGAGCTCTGGAAACACCATATATTTT CASSWSSGNTIYF
- TRBJ2-6 many TRBV6-2/TRBV6-3 TGTGCCAGCAGTCCCGAGGGATCTGGGGCCAACGTCCTGACTTTC CASSPEGSGANVLTF
TRBD1 TRBJ2-5 many TRBV5-4 TGTGCCAGCAGCTCACCGGACAGGGGGGAGACCCAGTACTTC CASSSPDRGETQYF
- TRBJ2-5 many TRBV28 TGTGCCAGCAGTTTACTAACGCACGACAAGAACCAAGAGACCCAGTACTTC CASSLLTHDKNQETQYF
- TRBJ1-1 few TRBV19 TGTGCCAGTATGTTGGGGTCCTTCGGGGGCACTGAAGCTTTCTTT CASMLGSFGGTEAFF
TRBD1 TRBJ1-2 many TRBV19 TGTGCCAGTAGTATCCCGGACAGGGGGTATAACTATGGCTACACCTTC CASSIPDRGYNYGYTF
- TRBJ1-2 - TRBV20-1 TGCAGTGCTAGACATTACCGGACAGTTGGCTACTCCTTC CSARHYRTVGYSF
TRBD1 TRBJ1-6 many TRBV18 TGTGCCAGCTCACCGATACATACAGGGGGATCTAATTCACCCCTCCACTTT CASSPIHTGGSNSPLHF
- TRBJ1-2 many TRBV30 TGTGCCTGGAGTCGGGACTTTACGGACGGCTACACCTTC CAWSRDFTDGYTF
TRBD1 TRBJ2-7 many TRBV11-3 TGTGCCAGCAGCACGCCGGGACAGAACTACGAGCAGTACTTC CASSTPGQNYEQYF
- TRBJ2-5 medium-sized TRBV27 TGTGCCAGCAGTTTATCGCAGGGGGGACCCCAGTACTTC CASSLSQGGPQYF
- TRBJ1-6 many TRBV12-3/TRBV12-4 TGTGCCAGCAGTTTCGGGGGGAATTCACCCCTCCACTTT CASSFGGNSPLHF
TRBD1 TRBJ1-2 many TRBV20-1 TGCAGTGCAGGGGGCCGGGGGACTGCCTATGGCTACACCTTC CSAGGRGTAYGYTF
- TRBJ2-6 many TRBV5-4 TGTGCCACCCAGCTTATCGGGCAATACTCTGGGGCCAACGTCCTGACTTTC CATQLIGQYSGANVLTF
- TRBJ1-3 many TRBV7-6 TGTGCCAGCAGCTTAGGCACAGGCGCTGGAAACACCATATATTTT CASSLGTGAGNTIYF
- TRBJ2-2 medium-sized TRBV28 TGTGCCAGCAGTTTCGATTTGGCCGGGGAGCTGTTTTTT CASSFDLAGELFF
- TRBJ2-2 many TRBV6-2/TRBV6-3 TGTGCCAGCAGTGACAGCAGATTAAGCGGGGAGCTGTTTTTT CASSDSRLSGELFF
TRBD1 TRBJ1-2 many TRBV11-1 TGTGCCAGCAGCTCACAGGGGGCATATGGCTACACCTTC CASSSQGAYGYTF
TRBD2 TRBJ2-7 - TRBV2 TGTGCCAGCACTTACAGGGGACTAGCGACTTTAGGCGAGCAGTACTTC CASTYRGLATLGEQYF
- TRBJ1-2 - TRBV6-1 TGTGCCAGCAGTTTCATGACGGAAGACAAAAGCTATGGCTACACCTTC CASSFMTEDKSYGYTF
TRBD1 TRBJ1-6 medium-sized TRBV14 TGTGCCAGCAGCCAAGTTACAGGGGGCACTTCACCCCTCCACTTT CASSQVTGGTSPLHF
TRBD1 TRBJ2-7 - TRBV5-5 TGTGCCAGCAGCCGCACCAGGGGGTCGTACGAGCAGTACTTC CASSRTRGSYEQYF
TRBD2 TRBJ2-1 many TRBV4-2 TGTGCCAGCAGCCAGCTAGCGGACTACTCATACAATGAGCAGTTCTTC CASSQLADYSYNEQFF
- TRBJ2-7 few TRBV6-2/TRBV6-3 TGTGCCAGCAGTTCTGTCAGGGGAGGCTACGAGCAGTACTTC CASSSVRGGYEQYF
TRBD1 TRBJ2-3 many TRBV28 TGTGCCAGCAGTCCGCCTCTAGAAGGGGGCCGCTTGGATACGCAGTATTTT CASSPPLEGGRLDTQYF
TRBD1 TRBJ1-1 - TRBV11-3 TGTGCCAGCAGCCTACGACAGGGCACTGAAGCTTTCTTT CASSLRQGTEAFF
- TRBJ2-2 many TRBV9 TGTGCCAGCAGCCGAGGGACGGGGGCACCCGGGGAGCTGTTTTTT CASSRGTGAPGELFF
TRBD2 TRBJ2-5 many TRBV5-1 TGCGCCAGCAGCGCAGGACTAGCGGGGACCCCGAGCGAGACCCAGTACTTC CASSAGLAGTPSETQYF
TRBD1 TRBJ2-3 many TRBV20-1 TGCAGTGCTAGACAGGGACAGGGGAACACAGATACGCAGTATTTT CSARQGQGNTDTQYF
TRBD1 TRBJ2-2 - TRBV20-1 TGCAGTGCGGTCCAATCCGGGACAGGGGGATTTTTAACCGGGGAGCTGTTTTTT CSAVQSGTGGFLTGELFF
- TRBJ2-4 many TRBV11-1 TGTGCCAGCAGCTTAGAACCTTTAGCCAAAAACATTCAGTACTTC CASSLEPLAKNIQYF
TRBD2 TRBJ2-3 many TRBV5-1 TGCGCCAGCAGCTTGGCCACGGGAGGGGATACGCAGTATTTT CASSLATGGDTQYF